Listed below are T cell receptor beta chains from one sample, sequenced in a study of PD-1 blockade in mismatch repair-deficient tumors. Repertoires were generated with immunoSEQ multiplex PCR, while TCRdb's copy carries only in-frame clones and drops some. The sample consists of about 110,000 clones, more than 60% of them appearing once. The sample was peripheral blood, taken around 60 weeks after starting pembrolizumab. The receptors derive from an adult with mismatch repair-deficient cancer. The conserved cysteine and the conserved F or W are not part of the CDR3 here.

v_gene	len	j_gene	CDR3aa
TRBV11-3	12	TRBJ2-7	ASSLSGPPYVQY
TRBV5-5	11	TRBJ2-1	ASNPGPINEQF
TRBV4-1	11	TRBJ1-2	ASSFNGGYGYT
TRBV28	12	TRBJ1-2	ASRTEKGAGGYT
TRBV7-9	12	TRBJ2-7	ASSERAGVYEQY
TRBV4-1	13	TRBJ1-5	ASSQDPQAHQPQH
TRBV7-2	11	TRBJ1-2	ASSPGAGIGYT
TRBV11-2	16	TRBJ2-2	ASSSGTSGEWNTGELF
TRBV7-2	11	TRBJ2-7	ASSLQGAHEQY
TRBV19	13	TRBJ2-7	ASSIGRQTYYEQY
TRBV7-9	10	TRBJ1-1	ASSLQATEAF
TRBV7-2	14	TRBJ2-2	ASSLARQGVAGELF
TRBV9	12	TRBJ2-7	ASSDQAGSDEQY
TRBV11-2	12	TRBJ2-5	ASSLAGRYETQY
TRBV6-5	10	TRBJ1-1	ASRTGGTEAF
TRBV5-8	13	TRBJ2-5	ASSLPGWLQETQY
TRBV28	14	TRBJ2-1	ASSFTSGSTRNEQF
TRBV5-4	13	TRBJ2-1	ASSPGTGGYNEQF
TRBV30	11	TRBJ1-3	ACVQGSGNTIY
TRBV19	16	TRBJ2-3	ASSAASPDRGRTDTQY
TRBV9	14	TRBJ2-5	ASSVGAGSLQETQY
TRBV5-4	14	TRBJ2-7	ASSLGSGGAGYEQY
TRBV5-1	14	TRBJ2-1	ASSLHGRGAYNEQF